This T cell receptor beta chain originates from a study of blood T cell repertoires in COVID-19. In the study overall: Italy, Spain and the United States were the sources of the convalescent and acute COVID-19 samples. T cells, B-cell-depleted T cells, or PBMCs supplied cDNA or gDNA.

CDR3 length: 14 amino acids. Germline assignment: CDR1 LGHNT and CDR2 FRNRAP. The V segment lost 3 bases and the J segment 4 bases; nucleotides outside the gene matches: 3. The table came from immunoSEQ multiplex PCR; TCRdb's copy has only in-frame clones and leaves some out. This sample has about 270,000 clones, with less than 90% found just once. Categorization into cohorts depended on clinical history that participants reported. Cohort 3 donors counted as recovered after two negative PCRs, clearance, or resolved symptoms. The sample comprised PBMCs or T cells enriched from blood (not recorded which). This TCR derives from a woman in her forties or fifties who had recovered from COVID-19. The chain recombines TRBV12-5 with TRBJ1-2; TRBD1 agrees at 9 bases. CDR3: CASGFGTGLYGYTF. The CDR3 DNA reads as TGTGCTAGTGGTTTTGGGACAGGGCTCTATGGCTACACCTTC.